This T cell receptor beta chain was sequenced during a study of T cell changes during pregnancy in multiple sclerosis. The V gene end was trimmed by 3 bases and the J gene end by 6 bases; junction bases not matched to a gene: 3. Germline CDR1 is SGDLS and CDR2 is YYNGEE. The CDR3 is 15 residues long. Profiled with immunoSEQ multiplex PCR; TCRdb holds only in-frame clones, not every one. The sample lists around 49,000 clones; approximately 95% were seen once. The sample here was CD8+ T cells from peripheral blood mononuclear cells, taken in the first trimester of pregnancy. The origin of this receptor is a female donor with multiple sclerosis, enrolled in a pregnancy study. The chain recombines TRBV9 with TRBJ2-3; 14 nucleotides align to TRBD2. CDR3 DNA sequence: TGTGCCAGCAGCGGGGGACTAGCGGGAGCTGATACGCAGTATTTT. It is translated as CASSGGLAGADTQYF.